This TCR beta chain came from a study of blood T cells in healthy people across ages. Overall study results and limits: Calculation of diversity from one million T cells yielded estimates considered to be underestimates. With unsorted PBMCs, a conclusive comparison of naive versus antigen-experienced cells was not possible.

This clonotype was seen just once. As yet, its antigen is unknown. The ends lost 0 bases at V and 1 base at J; junction bases unmatched: 9. Germline V gives CDR1 DFQATT, CDR2 SNEGSKA (reference sequence). The CDR3 is 17 residues long. A J-beta primer mix and a sample-barcoded 5' primer were used in a second PCR of about 6 to 12 cycles. TCRdb used MiXCR to reprocess the 5' RACE reads, holding one entry per CDR3 protein. The data contain approximately 900,000 distinct CDR3 sequences, about 44% of them singletons. Russia was home to the donors, healthy Caucasian individuals aged roughly 6 to 90. The extraction recovered at least 5 micrograms of total RNA per sample.

Sequencing was carried out using blood. The clonotype originates from a man aged 25-45 years in good health. The chain links TRBV20-1 to TRBJ2-1; 7 bases match TRBD2. As DNA, the CDR3 is TGCAGTGCTAGAGATCTTCCGCGGGGGAGTTCCTACAATGAGCAGTTCTTC. Translating it yields CSARDLPRGSSYNEQFF.